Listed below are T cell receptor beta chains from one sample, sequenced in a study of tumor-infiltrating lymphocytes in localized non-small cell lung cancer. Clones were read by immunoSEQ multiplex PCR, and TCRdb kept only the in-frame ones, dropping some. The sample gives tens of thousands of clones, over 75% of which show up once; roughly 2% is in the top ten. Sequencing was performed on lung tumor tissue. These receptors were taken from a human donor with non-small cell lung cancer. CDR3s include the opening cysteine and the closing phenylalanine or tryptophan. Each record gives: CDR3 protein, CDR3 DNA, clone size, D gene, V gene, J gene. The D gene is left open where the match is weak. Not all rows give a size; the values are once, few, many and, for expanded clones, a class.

CDR3: CATSRTRDRAKNIQYF
DNA: TGTGCCACCAGCAGGACAAGGGACAGGGCCAAAAACATTCAGTACTTC
size: .
D: TRBD1
V: TRBV15
J: TRBJ2-4

CDR3: CASSYSGAGNYEQYF
DNA: TGTGCCAGCAGCTACAGTGGCGCAGGGAACTACGAGCAGTACTTC
size: .
D: .
V: TRBV5-4
J: TRBJ2-7

CDR3: CASSSDSRETQYF
DNA: TGCGCCAGCAGCTCGGACTCAAGGGAGACCCAGTACTTC
size: .
D: .
V: TRBV5-1
J: TRBJ2-5

CDR3: CAGSSGGTGELFF
DNA: TGTGCCGGCTCTAGCGGGGGCACCGGGGAGCTGTTTTTT
size: .
D: TRBD2
V: TRBV9
J: TRBJ2-2

CDR3: CAWRSLGSGELFF
DNA: TGTGCCTGGAGATCTCTCGGGTCCGGGGAGCTGTTTTTT
size: .
D: .
V: TRBV30
J: TRBJ2-2

CDR3: CASSLRTGDYNEQFF
DNA: TGTGCCAGCAGCCTTAGGACAGGGGACTACAATGAGCAGTTCTTC
size: .
D: TRBD1
V: TRBV7-6
J: TRBJ2-1

CDR3: CASRRAGPRGGELFF
DNA: TGTGCCAGCAGACGAGCGGGGCCCAGGGGCGGGGAGCTGTTTTTT
size: .
D: .
V: TRBV5-6
J: TRBJ2-2

CDR3: CASSRRRQGVYGYTF
DNA: TGTGCCAGCAGTCGCCGACGACAGGGAGTCTACGGCTACACCTTC
size: .
D: TRBD1
V: TRBV6-5
J: TRBJ1-2

CDR3: CASSQTRGTEAFF
DNA: TGTGCCAGCAGTCAGACGAGGGGCACTGAAGCTTTCTTT
size: .
D: .
V: TRBV27
J: TRBJ1-1

CDR3: CASSLDRGYTF
DNA: TGTGCCAGCAGTCTTGATCGTGGCTACACCTTC
size: .
D: .
V: TRBV28
J: TRBJ1-2

CDR3: CASSELVVPQYF
DNA: TGTGCCAGCAGTGAATTAGTAGTTCCGCAGTATTTT
size: once
D: .
V: TRBV6-1
J: TRBJ2-3

CDR3: CAWRRTSGGVGETQYF
DNA: TGTGCCTGGAGACGGACTAGCGGGGGGGTAGGGGAGACCCAGTACTTC
size: .
D: TRBD2
V: TRBV30
J: TRBJ2-5

CDR3: CASSVVEGVDTQYF
DNA: TGTGCCAGCAGTGTCGTCGAGGGCGTCGATACGCAGTATTTT
size: .
D: .
V: TRBV6-5
J: TRBJ2-3

CDR3: CASKDSSSSYNSPLHF
DNA: TGTGCCAGTAAAGACAGTTCAAGCTCCTATAATTCACCCCTCCACTTT
size: .
D: .
V: TRBV19
J: TRBJ1-6

CDR3: CAWTPGYTGGPVSTDMQYF
DNA: TGTGCCTGGACCCCAGGGTATACAGGGGGTCCCGTGAGCACAGATATGCAGTATTTT
size: .
D: TRBD1
V: TRBV30
J: TRBJ2-3

CDR3: CASSDREMYNSPLHF
DNA: TGTGCCAGCAGTGACAGGGAGATGTATAATTCACCCCTCCACTTT
size: .
D: TRBD1
V: TRBV4-2
J: TRBJ1-6

CDR3: CASSTGQGAGGYTF
DNA: TGTGCCAGCAGCACGGGACAGGGGGCAGGAGGCTACACCTTC
size: .
D: TRBD1
V: TRBV7-9
J: TRBJ1-2

CDR3: CASSLYDQPQHF
DNA: TGTGCCAGCAGCTTATATGATCAGCCCCAGCATTTT
size: .
D: .
V: TRBV7-2
J: TRBJ1-5

CDR3: CASGRGRRQPQHF
DNA: TGTGCCAGCGGGAGGGGACGGAGACAGCCCCAGCATTTT
size: few
D: .
V: TRBV27
J: TRBJ1-5

CDR3: CASSRELADTQYF
DNA: TGCGCCAGCAGCCGGGAACTGGCAGATACGCAGTATTTT
size: .
D: .
V: TRBV4-3
J: TRBJ2-3

CDR3: CAWSAGLQPQHF
DNA: TGTGCCTGGAGTGCCGGGCTTCAGCCCCAGCATTTT
size: .
D: .
V: TRBV30
J: TRBJ1-5

CDR3: CASSLGRTDYNEQFF
DNA: TGTGCCAGCAGCCTAGGGCGGACAGATTACAATGAGCAGTTCTTC
size: .
D: .
V: TRBV11-2
J: TRBJ2-1

CDR3: CASSDMGLRTDTQYF
DNA: TGTGCCAGCAGTGATATGGGACTACGCACAGATACGCAGTATTTT
size: .
D: TRBD2
V: TRBV6-4
J: TRBJ2-3

CDR3: CASSLVQTGTQETQYF
DNA: TGTGCCAGCAGCTTGGTGCAGACAGGGACTCAAGAGACCCAGTACTTC
size: few
D: .
V: TRBV5-5
J: TRBJ2-5

CDR3: CAISEQDEKLFF
DNA: TGTGCCATCAGTGAACAGGACGAAAAACTGTTTTTT
size: .
D: .
V: TRBV10-3
J: TRBJ1-4

CDR3: CAWSVGGSHEQYF
DNA: TGTGCCTGGAGTGTGGGCGGCTCCCACGAGCAGTACTTC
size: once
D: .
V: TRBV30
J: TRBJ2-7

CDR3: CASSLGASGGAQFF
DNA: TGTGCCAGCAGCTTAGGGGCTAGCGGGGGGGCTCAGTTCTTC
size: .
D: TRBD2
V: TRBV7-2
J: TRBJ2-1

CDR3: CASSSRDNIGNQPQHF
DNA: TGTGCCAGCAGTTCTCGGGACAATATTGGCAATCAGCCCCAGCATTTT
size: few
D: .
V: TRBV6-5
J: TRBJ1-5

CDR3: CASSLGQRTDTQYF
DNA: TGTGCCAGCAGCCTTGGACAGCGCACAGATACGCAGTATTTT
size: few
D: .
V: TRBV7-3
J: TRBJ2-3

CDR3: CASSSLGGEGSNQPQHF
DNA: TGCGCCAGCAGTTCCCTAGGGGGGGAAGGAAGCAATCAGCCCCAGCATTTT
size: .
D: .
V: TRBV10-1
J: TRBJ1-5

CDR3: CASSQSTDEPNYGYTF
DNA: TGCGCCAGCAGTCAAAGCACGGACGAACCCAACTATGGCTACACCTTC
size: .
D: .
V: TRBV23-1
J: TRBJ1-2

CDR3: CASSLENSPLHF
DNA: TGTGCCAGCAGCTTGGAGAATTCACCCCTCCACTTT
size: once
D: .
V: TRBV7-9
J: TRBJ1-6

CDR3: CASSHPTGGNYGYTF
DNA: TGCGCCAGCAGCCATCCAACAGGAGGAAACTATGGCTACACCTTC
size: once
D: .
V: TRBV4-1
J: TRBJ1-2

CDR3: CASSQDRQGEQTQYF
DNA: TGCGCCAGCAGCCAAGATCGACAGGGGGAACAGACCCAGTACTTC
size: .
D: TRBD1
V: TRBV4-3
J: TRBJ2-5

CDR3: CAIRGDGENIQYF
DNA: TGTGCCATCAGGGGGGACGGGGAAAACATTCAGTACTTC
size: .
D: .
V: TRBV10-3
J: TRBJ2-4

CDR3: CASTLTPLLAKNIQYF
DNA: TGTGCCAGCACCCTTACCCCCCTACTAGCCAAAAACATTCAGTACTTC
size: .
D: .
V: TRBV7-2
J: TRBJ2-4

CDR3: CASSAQGNEQYF
DNA: TGCGCCAGCAGCGCACAGGGAAACGAGCAGTACTTC
size: once
D: .
V: TRBV5-1
J: TRBJ2-7

CDR3: CASRTKRGAKNIQYF
DNA: TGTGCCAGCAGAACAAAAAGGGGGGCCAAAAACATTCAGTACTTC
size: medium-sized
D: .
V: TRBV6-5
J: TRBJ2-4

CDR3: CAPLTGGNQPQHF
DNA: TGCGCCCCCCTTACAGGGGGCAATCAGCCCCAGCATTTT
size: .
D: TRBD1
V: TRBV10-1
J: TRBJ1-5

CDR3: CASGKPGRASYEQYF
DNA: TGTGCCAGTGGTAAGCCGGGACGGGCGTCCTACGAGCAGTACTTC
size: .
D: .
V: TRBV19
J: TRBJ2-7

CDR3: CASSLVRHVSSYEQYF
DNA: TGCGCCAGCAGCTTGGTAAGACACGTGAGCTCCTACGAGCAGTACTTC
size: .
D: .
V: TRBV5-1
J: TRBJ2-7

CDR3: CASRVGSLREQYF
DNA: TGTGCCAGCAGAGTAGGGTCACTACGCGAGCAGTACTTC
size: .
D: .
V: TRBV7-2
J: TRBJ2-7

CDR3: CASSVAGGREYEQYF
DNA: TGTGCCAGCAGCGTAGCTGGGGGACGGGAGTACGAGCAGTACTTC
size: few
D: .
V: TRBV9
J: TRBJ2-7

CDR3: CSARDAGYTF
DNA: TGCAGTGCTAGAGATGCCGGCTACACCTTC
size: .
D: .
V: TRBV20-1
J: TRBJ1-2

CDR3: CATSRDPAGLYGYTF
DNA: TGTGCCACCAGCAGAGATCCGGCAGGACTCTATGGCTACACCTTC
size: .
D: .
V: TRBV15
J: TRBJ1-2

CDR3: CAIRGQAHTDTQYF
DNA: TGTGCCATCAGAGGACAGGCCCACACAGATACGCAGTATTTT
size: .
D: TRBD1
V: TRBV10-3
J: TRBJ2-3

CDR3: CASSTGQGATQPQHF
DNA: TGTGCCAGCAGCACGGGACAGGGGGCAACCCAGCCCCAGCATTTT
size: once
D: TRBD1
V: TRBV7-2
J: TRBJ1-5

CDR3: CASSLGLYTEAFF
DNA: TGTGCCAGCAGCTTAGGTCTATACACTGAAGCTTTCTTT
size: .
D: .
V: TRBV7-2
J: TRBJ1-1

CDR3: CAWTGTRGYTF
DNA: TGTGCCTGGACAGGGACTAGAGGCTACACCTTC
size: .
D: .
V: TRBV30
J: TRBJ1-2

CDR3: CASSFGGSNEKLFF
DNA: TGCGCCAGCAGCTTTGGGGGATCTAATGAAAAACTGTTTTTT
size: .
D: .
V: TRBV5-1
J: TRBJ1-4

CDR3: CASTTRGPQHF
DNA: TGTGCCAGCACAACCAGGGGGCCCCAGCATTTT
size: .
D: .
V: TRBV6-1
J: TRBJ1-5

CDR3: CASSQDGSSNYGYTF
DNA: TGTGCCAGCAGCCAAGATGGCAGTTCTAACTATGGCTACACCTTC
size: .
D: .
V: TRBV4-2
J: TRBJ1-2

CDR3: CASSADRGTRETQYF
DNA: TGTGCCAGCAGCGCCGACAGGGGGACGAGAGAGACCCAGTACTTC
size: once
D: TRBD1
V: TRBV7-8
J: TRBJ2-5